Below are 6 T cell receptor beta chains sequenced from a single sample in a study of blood T cell repertoires in COVID-19 (dated by TCRdb to 2020 to 2021). Library construction relied on the immunoSEQ multiplex PCR assay. What TCRdb holds here is the immuneACCESS table cut down to in-frame rearrangements. Part of the clones is not present; checked against another copy, under half of the missing clones reflect an unresolved V gene, and the others are unexplained. Counted in this sample were 300,000 to 450,000 clones; 85% of them appeared once. The ten most abundant clones make up approximately 3.7% of the sample. Sequences were obtained from peripheral blood. These receptors were taken from a woman aged 18-29 years with acute or convalescent COVID-19.

The chain links TRBV10-3 to TRBJ2-5, with D perhaps TRBD2 (6 bases). The CDR3 contains 15 residues. CDR1 and CDR2 (germline): ENHRY, SYGVKD. The V end lost 0 bases, the J end lost 5 bases, and 13 bases lay between the germline ends. CDR3 sequence: CAISESRPSDETQYF. CDR3 nucleotides: TGTGCCATCAGTGAGTCGAGGCCTAGCGACGAGACCCAGTACTTC.

The gene calls are TRBV13 and TRBJ2-2, with a weak D call TRBD1 (5 bases). This CDR3 is built from 15 residues. From germline, CDR1 is PRHDT and CDR2 FYEKMQ (reference sequence). Trimming took 1 base from V and 4 from J, leaving 10 bases between them. The CDR3 DNA follows: TGTGCCAGCAGCTTAGTTGGACAAGCCACCGGGGAGCTGTTTTTT. Translating gives CASSLVGQATGELFF.

This clone was seen only once. A read error may account for a junction end that differs from germline. This chain uses TRBV5-5 with TRBJ1-1; TRBD1 agrees at 8 bases. The CDR3 is made up of 16 amino acids. Germline CDR1 is SGHKS and CDR2 is YYEKEE (reference sequence). The CDR3 DNA reads TGTGCCACCAGCCCAGGGGGCTTATCGATGAACACTGAAGCTTTCTTT. Protein sequence: CATSPGGLSMNTEAFF.

The rearrangement joins TRBV28 to TRBJ1-5; possible D gene TRBD1, 5 bases. The V gene's germline CDR1 is MDHEN and CDR2 SYDVKM. The CDR3 contains 13 residues. Trimming took 3 bases from V and 4 from J, leaving 7 bases between them. The CDR3 nucleotides read TGTGCCAGCAGTTTCGACAGAAATCAGCCCCAGCATTTT. It is translated as CASSFDRNQPQHF.

This sequence joins TRBV28 and TRBJ1-6; D is perhaps TRBD1 (5 bases). V was trimmed by 6 bases and J by 5 bases, leaving 11 bases between them. CDR1 MDHEN and CDR2 SYDVKM come from the germline V gene. The CDR3 has 14 amino acids. CDR3 nucleotides: TGTGCCAGCAGCCACACACAGGATAATTCACCCCTCCACTTT. It codes for CASSHTQDNSPLHF.

DNA of the CDR3: TGTGCCAGCAGTTTCCTACTCCAATCTAGCGGATCTAGCACAGATACGCAGTATTTT. Protein product: CASSFLLQSSGSSTDTQYF. The chain combines TRBV28 with TRBJ2-3; 7 bases match TRBD2. Trimming at V came to 3 bases and at J to 0 bases, leaving 15 bases not matched to a gene. There are 19 residues in the CDR3. Germline V CDR1 and CDR2: MDHEN, SYDVKM.